These T cell receptor beta chains were read from a single sample in a study of response to subunit inactivated influenza vaccine. TCRdb re-derived calls from the RT-PCR reads in MiXCR, one entry per CDR3 protein. The sample has 650,000 or so distinct CDR3 sequences; about 14% are singletons. The sample in question was PBMCs from blood, obtained roughly 2 weeks before vaccination. The receptor source for this set is a man aged 50-60 years who received an inactivated influenza vaccine. Each CDR3 is given with its conserved first and last residue. Fields, in order: clone size, V gene, J gene, CDR3 length, D gene, CDR3 DNA, CDR3 protein. The D gene is left open where the match is weak. Clone sizes are given selectively: once, few, many, or a class where the clone is expanded.

>.|TRBV19|TRBJ2-2|20|TRBD2
TGTGCCAGTAGTACCCCTCTGGCTAGCGGGAGGGCCAGAAACACCGGGGAGCTGTTTTTT
CASSTPLASGRARNTGELFF
>many|TRBV4-1|TRBJ2-1|14|.
TGCGCCAGCAGCCAAGATAAGAACTACAATGAGCAGTTCTTC
CASSQDKNYNEQFF
>many|TRBV20-1|TRBJ2-4|14|.
TGCAGTGCCCGGGATGGTTCAGGCAAAAACATTCAGTACTTC
CSARDGSGKNIQYF
>many|TRBV20-1|TRBJ2-3|14|TRBD1
TGCAGTGCTAAGGGGACAGTTAGCACAGATACGCAGTATTTT
CSAKGTVSTDTQYF
>.|TRBV18|TRBJ1-1|15|TRBD1
TGTGCCAGCTCAGGCAGGACAGGGGCTGAGACTGAAGCTTTCTTT
CASSGRTGAETEAFF
>many|TRBV20-1|TRBJ2-7|16|TRBD2
TGCAGTGCTAGAGATCGGCTTAGCGGGGCCTCCTACGAGCAGTACTTC
CSARDRLSGASYEQYF
>.|TRBV5-1|TRBJ2-7|13|.
TGCGCCAGCAGCTTGGAATCAACTCCGACTCGGTACTTC
CASSLESTPTRYF
>.|TRBV18|TRBJ2-7|14|.
TGTGCCAGCTCACCAGGGTTTTTAGTCTACGAGCAGTACTTC
CASSPGFLVYEQYF
>.|TRBV6-1|TRBJ2-7|15|TRBD1
TGTGCCAGCAGACCAACGGACAGGGGGTCCTACGAGCAGTACTTC
CASRPTDRGSYEQYF
>.|TRBV7-9|TRBJ2-2|15|TRBD1
TGTGTCAACGCCCAGGGGGCGGGCCACACCGGGGAGCTGTTTTTT
CVNAQGAGHTGELFF
>.|TRBV12-3/TRBV12-4|TRBJ2-2|12|.
TGTGCCAGCACCTTGCTCACCGGGGAGCTGTTTTTT
CASTLLTGELFF
>many|TRBV29-1|TRBJ2-2|13|.
TGCAGCGTTGAGCAGGCAAACACCGGGGAGCTGTTTTTT
CSVEQANTGELFF
>.|TRBV7-9|TRBJ1-2|14|.
TGTGCCAGCAGCTTAGGGGGACCCTCGGACGGCTACACCTTC
CASSLGGPSDGYTF
>.|TRBV18|TRBJ1-5|16|TRBD1
TGTGCCAGCTCACTCCGGGAACAGGGGGCTGGTCAGCCCCAGCATTTT
CASSLREQGAGQPQHF
>.|TRBV15|TRBJ2-3|16|.
TGTGCCACCAGCAGAGATCCCAGGCGTCGCACAGATACGCAGTATTTT
CATSRDPRRRTDTQYF
>.|TRBV20-1|TRBJ2-1|14|.
TGCAGTGCTAAAGATTGGGCTTCCTACAATGAGCAGTTCTTC
CSAKDWASYNEQFF
>few|TRBV12-3/TRBV12-4|TRBJ2-7|13|.
TGTGCCAGCAGTCAAGGGACTGGCGGGGCGCAGTACTTC
CASSQGTGGAQYF
>many|TRBV29-1|TRBJ2-1|11|TRBD1
TGCAGCGCAGGGGGACACAATGAGCAGTTCTTC
CSAGGHNEQFF
>few|TRBV5-1|TRBJ1-4|13|.
TGCGCCAGTAGGATCGGGAGGGATGAAAAACTGTTTTTT
CASRIGRDEKLFF
>few|TRBV5-6|TRBJ2-4|13|TRBD2
TGTGCCAGCAGCGACACGGGGGGAAACATTCAGTACTTC
CASSDTGGNIQYF
>many|TRBV6-2/TRBV6-3|TRBJ1-1|14|.
TGTGCCAGCAGTTACTCGACAGGGAACACTGAAGCTTTCTTT
CASSYSTGNTEAFF
>few|TRBV29-1|TRBJ2-1|12|.
TGCAGCGCCGTTCCTCTGTCAGATGAGCAGTTCTTC
CSAVPLSDEQFF
>.|TRBV12-3/TRBV12-4|TRBJ1-2|15|TRBD1
TGTGCCAGCAGTCCAGGGGGACAAATAACCTATGGCTACACCTTC
CASSPGGQITYGYTF
>few|TRBV20-1|TRBJ1-2|13|.
TGCAGTGCTAGAGATCTACAGGGCTATGGCTACACCTTC
CSARDLQGYGYTF
>.|TRBV24-1|TRBJ2-7|11|.
TGTGCCACCAAAGTTACTGGACATGAACCCTTC
CATKVTGHEPF
>many|TRBV28|TRBJ1-2|15|TRBD1
TGTGCCAGCAGTTTAAAAGGGACAGGGGGCTCTGGCTACACCTTC
CASSLKGTGGSGYTF
>.|TRBV7-9|TRBJ2-7|13|TRBD2
TGTGCCAGCAGCTGGGGGGGAGACTACGAGCAGTACTTC
CASSWGGDYEQYF
>few|TRBV4-1|TRBJ2-4|15|.
TGCGCCAGCAGCCAAGTTCCACCAGGGGAAAACATTCAGTACTTC
CASSQVPPGENIQYF
>many|TRBV5-6|TRBJ2-7|16|.
TGTGCCAGCACCCTCCAAACAACGGGGGTTGACTACGAGCAGTACTTC
CASTLQTTGVDYEQYF
>.|TRBV6-5|TRBJ2-7|15|.
TGTGCCAGCAGTTACTCGGGGAGACGGGCCTACGAGCAGTACTTC
CASSYSGRRAYEQYF
>.|TRBV9|TRBJ2-7|16|.
TGTGCCAGCAGCGGGACTGAAGGGTCAAATTTCTACGAGCAGTACTTC
CASSGTEGSNFYEQYF
>.|TRBV7-2|TRBJ2-7|14|TRBD2
TGTGCCAGCAGCCCCGGCGGGGGGAGTAAGGAGCAGTACTTC
CASSPGGGSKEQYF
>few|TRBV12-3/TRBV12-4|TRBJ2-3|14|.
TGTGCCAGCACCTCCGTTCGAGCTGCAGATACGCAGTATTTT
CASTSVRAADTQYF
>many|TRBV2|TRBJ2-5|15|TRBD1
TGTGCCAGCAACAGGGCCCCGACAGGGTACGAGACCCAGTACTTC
CASNRAPTGYETQYF
>many|TRBV12-3/TRBV12-4|TRBJ2-1|16|.
TGTGCCAGCAGTTCCCGCACGGAGAGCTCCTACAATGAGCAGTTCTTC
CASSSRTESSYNEQFF
>.|TRBV5-8|TRBJ1-1|14|.
TGTGCCAGCGGATTGTGGGCTTCGAACACTGAAGCTTTCTTT
CASGLWASNTEAFF
>once|TRBV7-6|TRBJ2-5|15|.
TGTGCCAGCAGCCCAATTCAATTCGGGGGAGAGACCCAGTACTTC
CASSPIQFGGETQYF
>.|TRBV20-1|TRBJ1-2|15|TRBD1
TGCAGTGCTAGAGATCCCAACAGGGGGAACTATGGCTACACCTTC
CSARDPNRGNYGYTF
>few|TRBV4-3|TRBJ2-2|16|.
TGCGCCAGCAGCCAAGATAACAGGGCTTACACCGGGGAGCTGTTTTTT
CASSQDNRAYTGELFF
>.|TRBV5-1|TRBJ1-1|15|TRBD1
TGCGCCAGCAGCGCCCGACCCAGGGGGTCCACTGAAGCTTTCTTT
CASSARPRGSTEAFF
>.|TRBV7-9|TRBJ2-1|17|TRBD2
TGTGCCAGCAGCTACTTGCCGACTAGCGGGAGCGGAAATGAGCAGTTCTTC
CASSYLPTSGSGNEQFF
>few|TRBV12-3/TRBV12-4|TRBJ2-5|14|TRBD2
TGTGCCAGCAGGGAACTAGCGGGGGAAGAGACCCAGTACTTC
CASRELAGEETQYF
>.|TRBV11-2|TRBJ2-1|12|.
TGTGCCAGCAGCTGGGAACACAATGAGCAGTTCTTC
CASSWEHNEQFF
>few|TRBV10-3|TRBJ2-3|17|TRBD2
TGTGCCATCAGTGATCCGCCGGGACGGGAGGACGCAGATACGCAGTATTTT
CAISDPPGREDADTQYF
>.|TRBV20-1|TRBJ2-5|15|TRBD1
TGCAGTGCTAGTCTTCCAGGGACAGGACAAGAGACCCAGTACTTC
CSASLPGTGQETQYF
>.|TRBV6-6|TRBJ2-7|11|.
TGTGCCAGCAGTTCTCAGGGGGAGCAGTACTTC
CASSSQGEQYF
>.|TRBV4-3|TRBJ2-2|17|.
TGCGCCAGCAGCCAAGAGGGCGGGAAAATTAACACCGGGGAGCTGTTTTTT
CASSQEGGKINTGELFF
>many|TRBV4-2|TRBJ1-1|14|TRBD1
TGTGCCAGCAGCCAACCCGGACAGGACACTGAAGCTTTCTTT
CASSQPGQDTEAFF
>many|TRBV12-3/TRBV12-4|TRBJ2-2|15|.
TGTGCCAGCAGTCCAGGAAACGCGAACACCGGGGAGCTGTTTTTT
CASSPGNANTGELFF
>few|TRBV25-1|TRBJ1-2|12|.
TGTGCCAGCATGGACGAGGGACGGGGCTACACCTTC
CASMDEGRGYTF
>.|TRBV20-1|TRBJ2-2|14|.
TGCAGTGCCCCCCTTACCGCGAACACCGGGGAGCTGTTTTTT
CSAPLTANTGELFF
>.|TRBV5-5|TRBJ2-5|16|.
TGTGCCAGCAGTTACCTCGGGGCGAGGGGTCAAGAGACCCAGTACTTC
CASSYLGARGQETQYF
>many|TRBV7-2|TRBJ2-2|16|TRBD1
TGTGCCAGCAGTCAAAGACAGGGCGCTTCAGTCGGGGAGCTGTTTTTT
CASSQRQGASVGELFF
>few|TRBV2|TRBJ2-7|14|TRBD1
TGTGCCAGCAAGCCGGGACAGGGCTGGGGCGAGCAGTACTTC
CASKPGQGWGEQYF
>.|TRBV2|TRBJ2-7|17|.
TGTGCCAGCAGTGAGGGGACAGTCTCCGGGAGGGCGTACGAGCAGTACTTC
CASSEGTVSGRAYEQYF
>.|TRBV11-2|TRBJ1-2|16|.
TGTGCCAGCAGCGAATCTTTTCGGACTTCGAGGAGTGGCTACACCTTC
CASSESFRTSRSGYTF
>.|TRBV12-3/TRBV12-4|TRBJ2-2|16|.
TGTGCCAGCAGCAATTCAGGGGAGATTAGGACCGGGGAGCTGTTTTTT
CASSNSGEIRTGELFF